Described below is a single TCR beta chain sequence and its context. The data originate from a study of blood T cell repertoires in COVID-19. Across the study: COVID-19 samples collected from the United States, Italy and Spain covered acute and convalescent phases. T cells, B-cell-depleted T cells, or PBMCs supplied cDNA or gDNA.

Libraries were prepared by immunoSEQ multiplex PCR; TCRdb keeps only in-frame clonotypes and omits some of them. The table lists 380,000 or so clones, roughly nine tenths of them singletons. CDR1 and CDR2 from the germline V gene are MNHEY and SVGAGI. After removal of 2 bases from V and 5 bases from J, the junction contained 5 bases not matched to a gene. CDR3 length: 14 residues. The sample taken for sequencing was peripheral blood. This TCR was recovered from a man aged 40-55 years with acute or convalescent COVID-19. V is TRBV6-5 and J is TRBJ1-2; TRBD1 matches at 7 bases. The CDR3 region has the DNA TGTGCCAGCAGTTACCTCAGGGACAGATATGGCTACACCTTC. Translated: CASSYLRDRYGYTF.